This entry lists 22 T cell receptor beta chains sequenced from one sample in a study of T-cell reconstitution after alpha-beta-depleted transplantation in children (dated by TCRdb to the mid-2010s). Libraries came from PCR. The instrument was an Illumina HiSeq 2500. TCR library preparation used molecular barcoding, with unique molecular identifiers applied to normalize quantification of the TCRbeta repertoire. The raw public data were reprocessed by TCRdb itself: fastp quality trimming at Q25, MiXCR clonotype calling, in-frame beta chains only. Each CDR3 protein appears once, grouped with its most common genes and DNA. For this sample there are 800,000 to 1,000,000 distinct CDR3 sequences; about 30% appear just once. The leading ten clones occupy about 28% of the sample. The treatment or condition label for this specimen denotes: allogeneic hematopoietic cell transplantation with graft depleted of TCRalphabeta T cells and CD19 B cells.

Sequenced here: PBMCs, mostly from graft donor cells, sampled 360 days after TCRalphabeta/CD19-depleted stem cell transplant. The receptors stem from a boy under three years old who had a stem cell transplant for SCID, so the T cells may come from the graft donor.

Only a few counts were recorded for this clonotype. The chain combines TRBV28 with TRBJ2-1; 10 positions match TRBD2. With 6 bases clipped from V and 0 bases from J, the junction kept 5 bases outside the gene matches. Per germline, CDR1 MDHEN and CDR2 SYDVKM. This CDR3 has 16 amino acids. The CDR3 bases are TGTGCCAGCAGAATAGGACTAGCGGCCTCCTACAATGAGCAGTTCTTC. Translated, it gives CASRIGLAASYNEQFF.

The rearrangement joins TRBV5-5 to TRBJ1-6, with 8 bases that match TRBD1. This CDR3 has 15 residues. Germline lookup yields CDR1 SGHKS and CDR2 YYEKEE (reference sequence). The V gene end was trimmed by 4 bases and the J gene end by 5 bases; junction bases not matched to a gene: 5. The CDR3 is CASSTDRVNNSPLHF. The DNA for the CDR3 is TGTGCCAGCAGCACGGACAGGGTTAATAATTCACCCCTCCACTTT.

This rearrangement joins TRBV3-1 to TRBJ2-2; 12 bases are a match to TRBD2. V gave up 4 bases and J gave up 6 bases; unmatched junction bases: 12. The CDR3 is 18 amino acids. The germline V gene has CDR1 LGHDT and CDR2 YNNKEL (reference sequence). The CDR3 sequence: CASSPTPLAGGPSGELFF. Written as DNA, the CDR3 is TGTGCCAGCAGCCCAACCCCTCTAGCGGGGGGGCCCTCCGGGGAGCTGTTTTTT.

V gene TRBV29-1 combines with J gene TRBJ2-1, with 7 nucleotides matching TRBD2. Looked up from germline, CDR1 is SQVTM and CDR2 is ANQGSEA. The CDR3 is made up of 12 amino acids. V was pared by 3 bases and J by 7 bases, with 3 bases of the junction left unmatched. The CDR3 sequence: CSVEEGGNEQFF. CDR3 DNA: TGCAGCGTTGAGGAGGGAGGGAATGAGCAGTTCTTC.

Comments on this clonotype: One end of the junction is discordant with germline, which a read error may explain. This rearrangement joins TRBV12-3 or TRBV12-4 to TRBJ2-1; D remains unclear. The CDR3 is made up of 12 amino acids. The CDR3 reads CASTLYSGEQFF. The CDR3 coding sequence is TGTGCCAGCACTTTATATTCCGGTGAGCAGTTCTTC.

The rearrangement links TRBV11-2 to TRBJ2-4, with 7 positions matching TRBD2. After removal of 3 bases from V and 0 bases from J, the junction contained 11 bases not matched to a gene. Per germline, CDR1 SGHAT and CDR2 FQNNGV. The CDR3 runs 18 residues. In nucleotides, the CDR3 is TGTGCCAGCAGCTTGAAAGGGACTACGGTACTAGCCAAAAACATTCAGTACTTC. Translated, it gives CASSLKGTTVLAKNIQYF.

The V call is TRBV19, the J call TRBJ2-7; TRBD1 matches at 7 bases. This CDR3 spans 14 amino acids. Germline V gene sequence: CDR1 LNHDA, CDR2 SQIVND (reference sequence). V gave up 3 bases and J gave up 0 bases; unmatched junction bases: 2. The CDR3 DNA reads TGTGCCAGTAGTATGCGGACAGGCTCCTACGAGCAGTACTTC. Protein product: CASSMRTGSYEQYF.

The chain joins TRBV14 to TRBJ2-3, with a weak D call TRBD2 (5 bases). The germline gives CDR1 SGHDN, CDR2 FVKESK. Trimming cost V 0 bases and J 3 bases, with 10 bases left between them. The CDR3 loop spans 15 amino acids. This CDR3 reads CASSQDRLATDTQYF. CDR3 nucleotide sequence: TGTGCCAGCAGCCAAGATCGGCTAGCAACAGATACGCAGTATTTT.

The V and J genes are TRBV6-5 and TRBJ1-5; D unclear. With 4 bases removed from V and 0 bases from J, the gap between germline ends came to 7 bases. Looked up from germline, CDR1 is MNHEY and CDR2 is SVGAGI. This CDR3 contains 14 residues. The CDR3 loop reads CASSWLASNQPQHF. In DNA form, the CDR3 reads TGTGCCAGCAGTTGGTTGGCTAGCAATCAGCCCCAGCATTTT.

The rearrangement links TRBV28 to TRBJ2-7, with a possible D match to TRBD1 (5 bases). This CDR3 is built from 14 residues. Germline V gene data show CDR1 as MDHEN and CDR2 as SYDVKM. Trimming took off 8 bases at V and 3 bases at J, with 17 bases between the two ends. CDR3 sequence reads: CASRLGASFYEQYF. CDR3 sequence (DNA): TGTGCCAGCCGCCTAGGGGCCTCTTTCTACGAGCAGTACTTC.

The V call is TRBV4-1, the J call TRBJ2-3; D might be TRBD2 (6 bases). The CDR3 totals 15 residues. Trimming left V 5 bases short and J 1 base short, with 13 bases between. Germline V lookup: CDR1 MGHRA, CDR2 YSYEKL. The CDR3 DNA is TGCGCCAGCAGCTCCCGGGACTGGCGCACAGATACGCAGTATTTT. This encodes CASSSRDWRTDTQYF.

This clonotype has just a few counts. The CDR3 bases are TGCAGTGCTAGAGATGAGGGCAGCCAAGAGACCCAGTACTTC. Protein sequence: CSARDEGSQETQYF. The V gene is TRBV20-1, the J gene TRBJ2-5; D might be TRBD2 (5 bases). The CDR3 spans 14 residues. The V end lost 0 bases, the J end lost 1 base, and 9 bases lay between the germline ends. Germline V lookup: CDR1 DFQATT, CDR2 SNEGSKA (reference sequence).

This chain uses TRBV28 with TRBJ1-1; TRBD1 matches at 9 bases. With 7 bases clipped from V and 11 bases from J, the junction kept 17 bases outside the gene matches. This CDR3 is built from 15 residues. Germline V gives CDR1 MDHEN, CDR2 SYDVKM. The CDR3: CASNQDGPGQGSAFF. CDR3 nucleotides: TGTGCCAGCAATCAAGACGGCCCGGGACAGGGATCGGCTTTCTTT.

The rearrangement uses TRBV9 and TRBJ2-5, with 9 bases lining up with TRBD2. V was clipped by 0 bases and J by 5 bases; unmatched bases: 5. The germline gives CDR1 SGDLS, CDR2 YYNGEE. This CDR3 region has 15 residues. For the CDR3, the DNA is TGTGCCAGCAGCGTAGGGCGGGGGGGCCCTGAGACCCAGTACTTC. The encoded protein is CASSVGRGGPETQYF.

The J gene is TRBJ2-7, the V gene TRBV5-1, with a weak D call TRBD2 (5 bases). This CDR3 region has 15 residues. Trimming cost V 0 bases and J 2 bases, with 12 bases left between them. CDR1 and CDR2 from the germline V gene are SGHRS and YFSETQ. The chain's CDR3 is CASSLASGIPYEQYF. In nucleotides, the CDR3 is TGCGCCAGCAGCTTGGCCTCCGGGATACCCTACGAGCAGTACTTC.

This chain connects TRBV7-2 to TRBJ1-6; a possible D gene is TRBD1 (5 bases). Germline-derived CDR1 and CDR2 are SGHTA and FQGNSA. CDR3 length: 12 amino acids. The germline V and J ends were trimmed by 3 bases and 11 bases, with 8 bases remaining between them. The DNA of the CDR3 is TGTGCCAGCAGCTTCTCGGGGGCACCCCTCCACTTT. Translated: CASSFSGAPLHF.

The chain is built from TRBV6-1 and TRBJ2-1; 7 nucleotides agree with TRBD2. The ends lost 8 bases at V and 0 bases at J; junction bases unmatched: 7. The CDR3 is 15 amino acids. Germline-derived CDR1 and CDR2 are MNHNS and SASEGT. The CDR3 spells CASSKAGSSYNEQFF. The CDR3 DNA is TGTGCCAGCTCAAAAGCGGGAAGCTCCTACAATGAGCAGTTCTTC.

V usage is TRBV20-1 and J usage is TRBJ2-2; the D is unclear. Trimming left V 5 bases short and J 0 bases short, with 7 bases between. This CDR3 comprises 13 residues. Germline CDR1 reads DFQATT; CDR2 reads SNEGSKA (reference sequence). As DNA, the CDR3 is TGCAGTGCTTTTTCAACGAACACCGGGGAGCTGTTTTTT. Amino acids: CSAFSTNTGELFF.

The chain employs TRBV2 and TRBJ2-3; perhaps TRBD1 as D (6 bases). Germline assignment: CDR1 SNHLY and CDR2 FYNNEI. This CDR3 is 13 amino acids long. V was shortened by 8 bases and J by 2 bases, with 11 bases between the two germline ends. CDR3 protein: CASLGQLTDTQYF. DNA for the CDR3: TGTGCCAGCCTTGGACAGCTCACAGATACGCAGTATTTT.

This clonotype came up many times. The chain joins TRBV2 to TRBJ2-1; a possible D gene is TRBD2 (5 bases). Germline V gene data show CDR1 as SNHLY and CDR2 as FYNNEI. The CDR3 loop spans 14 amino acids. Trimming shortened V by 3 bases and J by 2 bases, and 8 bases separated the two germline ends. The DNA of the CDR3 is TGTGCCAGCAGTGAGGGGAGTCCCTACAATGAGCAGTTCTTC. It yields the protein CASSEGSPYNEQFF. Supplemented by reference TRBV2 and TRBJ2-1, the full variable domain reads EPEVTQTPSHQVTQMGQEVILRCVPISNHLYFYWYRQILGQKVEFLVSFYNNEISEKSEIFDDQFSVERPDGSNFTLKIRSTKLEDSAMYFCASSEGSPYNEQFFGPGTRLTVL.

This clonotype showed up just a few times. The V call is TRBV5-1, the J call TRBJ2-7; the match to TRBD2 covers 7 bases. V gave up 3 bases and J gave up 3 bases; unmatched junction bases: 6. Germline CDR1 reads SGHRS; CDR2 reads YFSETQ. The CDR3 runs 14 residues. CDR3 in DNA: TGCGCCAGCAGCTGGGTGGGGGGGAACTACGAGCAGTACTTC. It translates to CASSWVGGNYEQYF.

As DNA, the CDR3 is TGTGCCAGCAGCCCAGACAGGGTAAAGAAGTATTTT. Translating gives CASSPDRVKKYF. This chain uses TRBV5-6 with TRBJ2-3, with 7 bases fitting TRBD1. The J segment lost 13 bases and the V segment lost 4 bases, leaving 9 bases of the junction unmatched. Germline CDR1 and CDR2: SGHDT and YYEEEE. The CDR3 extends over 12 amino acids.